Sequencing of this TCR beta chain was carried out in a study of technical replicates of blood from a handful of donors. Clones were sequenced by immunoSEQ multiplex PCR, and TCRdb holds only the in-frame ones, with some missing. The sample holds about 60,000 clones; around 86% are singletons and the top ten take under 6.5%. This CDR3 contains 16 residues. Trimming left V 4 bases short and J 0 bases short, with 15 bases between. Germline values: CDR1 SGDLS, CDR2 YYNGEE. The rearrangement links TRBV9 to TRBJ2-3; D is ambiguous. Sample: PBMCs. The sequence derives from a human donor in good health. Some clones in this sample may be carry-over from other donors' samples. The CDR3 DNA reads TGTGCCAGCAGCCGATTGGGCACAGAAAGCACAGATACGCAGTATTTT. This gives the protein CASSRLGTESTDTQYF.